The 25 T cell receptor beta chains listed next were all sequenced from one sample in a study of blood T cell repertoires in COVID-19. The data were produced by immunoSEQ multiplex PCR, yet TCRdb's version contains in-frame clones alone and is incomplete. The top ten hold around 16% of the sample, which has approximately 300,000 clones, about four fifths seen once. Sequenced material: peripheral blood. The receptors here all came from a person aged 70 to 80 with COVID-19, enrolled during active disease.

V gene TRBV7-2 combines with J gene TRBJ1-6; TRBD1 is a possible D gene (5 bases). V was trimmed by 5 bases and J by 6 bases, leaving 8 bases between them. The CDR3 totals 13 residues. Germline V CDR1 and CDR2: SGHTA, FQGNSA. The CDR3 region has the DNA TGTGCCAGCAGCCCCAGGGTTAATTCACCCCTCCACTTT. Translated: CASSPRVNSPLHF. The whole variable domain, remainder taken from reference TRBV7-2 and TRBJ1-6, is GAGVSQSPSNKVTEKGKDVELRCDPISGHTALYWYRQSLGQGLEFLIYFQGNSAPDKSGLPSDRFSAERTGGSVSTLTIQRTQQEDSAVYLCASSPRVNSPLHFGNGTRLTVT.

The CDR3 region has the DNA TGTGCCAGTAGCCCAACCTACAGCTCCAATCAGCCCCAGCATTTT. Translating gives CASSPTYSSNQPQHF. V usage is TRBV19 and J usage is TRBJ1-5, with D uncertain. CDR1 and CDR2 (germline): LNHDA, SQIVND (reference sequence). The CDR3 length is 15 residues. Trimming pared 6 bases from V and 3 bases from J, leaving 15 bases between.

The chain uses TRBV28 and TRBJ1-6; D is undetermined. The length of the CDR3 is 18 residues. In germline, CDR1 is MDHEN, CDR2 SYDVKM. V lost 3 bases and J 10 bases, leaving 25 bases between the germline ends. Here the CDR3 reads CASSLVSWALSSGSPLHF. In DNA form, the CDR3 reads TGTGCCAGCAGTTTGGTCAGCTGGGCACTTAGCTCGGGGTCACCCCTCCACTTT.

The V gene is TRBV7-6, the J gene TRBJ1-2; TRBD1 agrees at 9 bases. Germline assignment: CDR1 SGHVS and CDR2 FNYEAQ. The V and J ends lost 5 bases and 3 bases, in that order; junction bases with no gene match: 7. This CDR3 spans 15 amino acids. The CDR3 sequence: CASSKGTGRDYGYTF. The CDR3 region has the DNA TGTGCCAGCAGCAAAGGGACAGGGAGGGACTATGGCTACACCTTC. The full variable domain, completed using reference TRBV7-6 and TRBJ1-2, is GAGVSQSPRYKVTKRGQDVALRCDPISGHVSLYWYRQALGQGPEFLTYFNYEAQQDKSGLPNDRFSAERPEGSISTLTIQRTEQRDSAMYRCASSKGTGRDYGYTFGSGTRLTVV.

The rearrangement links TRBV7-6 to TRBJ2-5; D remains ambiguous. CDR1 is SGHVS, CDR2 FNYEAQ, per germline. This CDR3 region has 13 residues. The V gene lost 2 bases and the J gene lost 2 bases, with 6 bases spanning the gap. The CDR3 here is CASSLSLQETQYF. In DNA form, the CDR3 reads TGTGCCAGCAGCTTATCACTGCAAGAGACCCAGTACTTC.

This clone is a singleton in its sample. The chain uses TRBV11-1 and TRBJ1-2; D is perhaps TRBD1 (5 bases). V dropped 1 base and J dropped 8 bases, with 14 bases sitting between them. The CDR3 is made up of 14 amino acids. The germline gives CDR1 SGHAT, CDR2 FQDESV (reference sequence). CDR3 sequence reads: CASSLGGTGRGYTF. The CDR3, as DNA: TGTGCCAGCAGCTTAGGCGGGACGGGCCGGGGCTACACCTTC.

The sample holds one count of this clone. The CDR3 DNA follows: TGTGCCAGCAGTTACTCGAGGACAGGGGGAGAGACCCAGTACTTC. Translated: CASSYSRTGGETQYF. The chain joins TRBV6-2 or TRBV6-3 to TRBJ2-5; 10 positions match TRBD1. The germline V gene encodes CDR1 MNHEY and CDR2 SVGEGT. The V segment lost 0 bases and the J segment 4 bases; nucleotides outside the gene matches: 2. There are 15 residues in the CDR3.

This chain uses TRBV6-5 with TRBJ1-6, with TRBD1 matching over 7 bases. V was clipped by 6 bases and J by 10 bases; unmatched bases: 12. The V gene's germline CDR1 is MNHEY and CDR2 SVGAGI. The CDR3 totals 15 residues. CDR3 region: CASRVDRWGESPLHF. For the CDR3, the DNA is TGTGCCAGCAGGGTGGACAGGTGGGGAGAATCACCCCTCCACTTT.

This chain connects TRBV7-2 to TRBJ2-1; possible D gene TRBD2, 6 bases. There are 16 residues in the CDR3. In germline, CDR1 is SGHTA, CDR2 FQGNSA. Trimming shortened V by 0 bases and J by 6 bases, and 15 bases separated the two germline ends. This chain's CDR3 is CASSLAGTLHLNEQFF. The DNA for the CDR3 is TGTGCCAGCAGCTTAGCGGGGACTTTGCACCTCAATGAGCAGTTCTTC.

The rearrangement uses TRBV3-1 (or the pseudogene TRBV3-2) and TRBJ1-1; no definite D call. The V end was cut by 1 base, the J end by 9 bases, with 12 bases between. Per germline, CDR1 LGHDT and CDR2 YNNKEL (reference sequence). The CDR3 totals 13 residues. The CDR3 reads CASSQGRRQKAFF. DNA of the CDR3: TGTGCCAGCAGCCAAGGGCGGAGGCAGAAAGCTTTCTTT.

This clone occurred once. V gene TRBV6-5 combines with J gene TRBJ1-5; D is perhaps TRBD1 (6 bases). In germline, CDR1 is MNHEY, CDR2 SVGAGI. V was trimmed by 5 bases and J by 0 bases, leaving 11 bases between them. The CDR3 spans 15 residues. CDR3 sequence reads: CASSLHRASNQPQHF. The DNA for the CDR3 is TGTGCCAGCAGTCTACACAGGGCTAGCAATCAGCCCCAGCATTTT.

J is TRBJ2-5 and V is TRBV24-1; possible D gene TRBD2, 6 bases. In germline, CDR1 is KGHDR, CDR2 SFDVKD. The CDR3 extends over 14 amino acids. V shed 6 bases and J shed 7 bases, with 17 bases lying between them. CDR3 amino acids: CATSSPSVSGTQYF. The CDR3 nucleotides read TGTGCCACCAGTAGTCCTAGCGTGAGTGGGACCCAGTACTTC.

This clone showed up just once. V gene TRBV6-5 combines with J gene TRBJ2-5; maybe TRBD2 (5 bases). V lost 5 bases and J 2 bases, leaving 15 bases between the germline ends. Germline V CDR1 and CDR2: MNHEY, SVGAGI. This CDR3 has 15 amino acids. CDR3 amino acids: CASSPWTSRQETQYF. The CDR3 DNA follows: TGTGCCAGCAGTCCCTGGACTTCACGACAAGAGACCCAGTACTTC.

The CDR3 sequence is CASSFTGGLYGYTF. DNA for the CDR3: TGTGCCAGCAGTTTTACAGGCGGCCTCTATGGCTACACCTTC. This chain links TRBV28 with TRBJ1-2; perhaps TRBD1 as D (5 bases). CDR1 MDHEN and CDR2 SYDVKM come from the germline V gene. The CDR3 has 14 amino acids. V was clipped by 3 bases and J by 4 bases, with 12 bases between them.

The chain is built from TRBV30 and TRBJ2-7; 7 bases fit TRBD1. This CDR3 has 12 residues. From germline, CDR1 is GTSNPN and CDR2 SVGIG (reference sequence). Losses at the gene ends were 2 bases for V and 5 bases for J; bases not matched to a gene: 3. As DNA, the CDR3 is TGTGCCTGGAGTACAGGGGCGGACGAGCAGTACTTC. Translating gives CAWSTGADEQYF.

The rearrangement uses TRBV18 and TRBJ2-7; TRBD1 is a possible D gene (5 bases). CDR1 is KGHSH and CDR2 is LQKENI in the germline V gene. Trimming pared 3 bases from V and 2 bases from J, leaving 11 bases between. The CDR3 runs to 14 residues. CDR3 region: CASSPQQGPYEQYF. For the CDR3, the DNA is TGTGCCAGCTCACCCCAGCAGGGCCCCTACGAGCAGTACTTC.

This chain connects TRBV15 to TRBJ1-2; weak D call: TRBD1 (5 bases). Trimming removed 0 bases from V and 7 bases from J, with 15 bases in between. Germline values: CDR1 LNHNV, CDR2 YYDKDF (reference sequence). There are 15 residues in the CDR3. The CDR3 loop reads CATSRDRAGRFGYTF. CDR3 DNA: TGTGCCACCAGCAGAGATAGGGCAGGGAGGTTTGGCTACACCTTC.

This clone was observed once. The V call is TRBV30, the J call TRBJ1-6; 8 bases match TRBD1. J was trimmed by 9 bases and V by 0 bases; bases with no gene match: 7. Germline V lookup: CDR1 GTSNPN, CDR2 SVGIG (reference sequence). CDR3 length: 15 amino acids. The CDR3 DNA sequence: TGTGCCTGGAGTGTTGGCGGGACAGGAAGTTCACCCCTCCACTTT. This sequence encodes CAWSVGGTGSSPLHF.

The genes are TRBV3-1 (or the pseudogene TRBV3-2) and TRBJ2-7; a possible D gene is TRBD2 (5 bases). V was clipped by 1 base and J by 9 bases, with 16 bases between them. Germline CDR1 and CDR2: LGHDT and YNNKEL (reference sequence). This CDR3 is 14 amino acids long. The CDR3 loop reads CASSQAGSEGGQYF. CDR3 sequence (DNA): TGTGCCAGCAGCCAAGCGGGGTCTGAAGGCGGGCAGTACTTC.

This clone was recorded a few times. The chain couples TRBV5-5 to TRBJ1-6; no clear D gene. V was pared by 4 bases and J by 0 bases, with 14 bases between. Germline V lookup: CDR1 SGHKS, CDR2 YYEKEE (reference sequence). CDR3 length: 17 amino acids. CDR3 DNA: TGTGCCAGCAGCCCGGACGGACTCAGCTCCTATAATTCACCCCTCCACTTT. This sequence encodes CASSPDGLSSYNSPLHF.

The V and J genes are TRBV7-8 and TRBJ1-5, with D tentatively TRBD1 (5 bases). Germline values: CDR1 SGHVS, CDR2 FQNEAQ. Trimming took off 1 base at V and 7 bases at J, with 11 bases between the two ends. CDR3 length equals 14 residues. CDR3 sequence (DNA): TGTGCCAGCAGCTTAGAGGGGCAGCGACAGCCCCAGCATTTT. It yields the protein CASSLEGQRQPQHF.

This clone was recorded only once. One junction end does not reproduce the germline sequence, and a read error may be involved. This chain uses TRBV7-9 with TRBJ1-2; D not certain. The V gene's germline CDR1 is SEHNR and CDR2 FQNEAQ (reference sequence). The CDR3 runs to 14 residues. The CDR3 nucleotides are TGTGCCGGCAGCTTTGTAGCCGCTAACTATGGCTACACCTTC. Translation gives CAGSFVAANYGYTF.

The chain recombines TRBV6-5 with TRBJ1-2, with 9 bases aligning to TRBD1. Germline V lookup: CDR1 MNHEY, CDR2 SVGAGI. The J segment lost 6 bases and the V segment lost 0 bases, leaving 5 bases of the junction unmatched. The CDR3 loop spans 15 amino acids. The CDR3 bases are TGTGCCAGCAGTTACTCGATCGGGACAGGGAATGGCTACACCTTC. It yields the protein CASSYSIGTGNGYTF.

V usage is TRBV29-1 and J usage is TRBJ2-5; TRBD2 might be the D (6 bases). There are 14 residues in the CDR3. Germline lookup yields CDR1 SQVTM and CDR2 ANQGSEA. The ends were cut back, 3 bases at V and 4 bases at J, with 15 bases in the middle. The CDR3, as DNA: TGCAGCGTTGACCGGGGGATGGTGGGAGAGACCCAGTACTTC. Translation: CSVDRGMVGETQYF.

This clone was counted a few times. The chain recombines TRBV6-6 with TRBJ2-3; TRBD1 matches 9 bases. CDR3 length: 13 residues. V shed 10 bases and J 5 bases; nucleotides not matched to a gene: 7. CDR1 MNHNY and CDR2 SVGAGI come from the germline V gene (reference sequence). The CDR3 sequence: CATYRGQGDTQYF. CDR3 DNA sequence: TGTGCCACATACAGGGGGCAGGGAGATACGCAGTATTTT.